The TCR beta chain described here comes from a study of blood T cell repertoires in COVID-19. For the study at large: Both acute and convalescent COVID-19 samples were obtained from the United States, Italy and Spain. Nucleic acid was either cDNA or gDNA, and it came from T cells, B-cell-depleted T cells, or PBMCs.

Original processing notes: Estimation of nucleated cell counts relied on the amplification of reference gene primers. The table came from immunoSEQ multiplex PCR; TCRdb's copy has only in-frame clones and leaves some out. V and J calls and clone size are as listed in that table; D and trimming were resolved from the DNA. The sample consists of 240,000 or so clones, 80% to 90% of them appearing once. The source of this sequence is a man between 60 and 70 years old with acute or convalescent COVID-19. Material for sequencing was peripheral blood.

The CDR3 protein is CASSYSGVANTEAFF. CDR3 bases: TGTGCCAGCAGTTACTCGGGAGTCGCGAACACTGAAGCTTTCTTT. The rearrangement uses TRBV6-5 and TRBJ1-1, with unresolved D. The CDR3 spans 15 residues. The germline gives CDR1 MNHEY, CDR2 SVGAGI. V was shortened by 0 bases and J by 1 base, with 9 bases between the two germline ends.